One and the same sample provided the 29 T cell receptor beta chains below, sequenced in a study of CD8+ T cells in alopecia areata. The treatment: oral pan-JAK inhibitor, 5-10 mg twice daily. RNA was extracted and reverse transcribed into cDNA as the sequencing template. Assay: immunoSEQ multiplex PCR; the TCRdb copy retains only in-frame clones and omits some. This table has hundreds of thousands of clones, roughly 64% appearing once. The sample was CD4+ T cells sorted from blood, taken at week 24, from a patient treated with tofacitinib. The receptors were sampled from a human donor with alopecia areata.

The gene calls are TRBV5-1 and TRBJ2-1; D possibly corresponds to TRBD2 (7 bases). Germline CDR1 is SGHRS and CDR2 is YFSETQ. The V end lost 4 bases, the J end lost 8 bases, and 19 bases lay between the germline ends. This CDR3 has 15 amino acids. The CDR3 bases are TGCGCCAGCAGCACGGGGGGCCGAAGTCTGGATGAGCAGTTCTTC. As protein: CASSTGGRSLDEQFF.

The chain joins TRBV5-1 to TRBJ2-7; TRBD2 might be the D (7 bases). Between the trimmed V and J ends, which lost 3 bases and 5 bases, there was a span of 15 bases. This CDR3 comprises 14 residues. Germline V gives CDR1 SGHRS, CDR2 YFSETQ. The DNA of the CDR3 is TGCGCCAGCAGCTCCGGGGGGCAACGAAACGAGCAGTACTTC. Translating it yields CASSSGGQRNEQYF.

The CDR3 region is CASRAGRLPYEQYF. CDR3 sequence (DNA): TGTGCCAGCCGCGCAGGGCGCCTCCCCTACGAGCAGTACTTC. The chain has TRBV28 and TRBJ2-7; possibly TRBD1 for D (5 bases). Germline lookup yields CDR1 MDHEN and CDR2 SYDVKM. This CDR3 spans 14 amino acids. V shed 8 bases and J shed 2 bases, with 16 bases lying between them.

As to this clone: The identical CDR3 is also encoded by other nucleotide sequences in the sample. The V and J genes are TRBV7-9 and TRBJ2-5; D is undetermined. This CDR3 is 11 amino acids long. Trimming took 1 base from V and 7 from J, leaving 4 bases between them. Germline CDR1 and CDR2: SEHNR and FQNEAQ (reference sequence). This CDR3 reads CASSLGGTQYF. The CDR3 bases are TGTGCCAGCAGCTTAGGAGGGACCCAGTACTTC.

The chain combines TRBV5-4 with TRBJ2-3, with D perhaps assigned TRBD1 or TRBD2 (6 bases each). The CDR3 runs to 16 residues. Looked up from germline, CDR1 is SGHNT and CDR2 is YYREEE (reference sequence). The ends were cut back, 4 bases at V and 6 bases at J, with 21 bases in the middle. CDR3 in DNA: TGTGCCAGCAGCGGGGGGCTTAGTAAGTCGGCGGATACGCAGTATTTT. This sequence encodes CASSGGLSKSADTQYF.

The chain carries TRBV4-3 and TRBJ2-1; maybe TRBD2 (5 bases). V lost 1 base and J 9 bases, leaving 22 bases between the germline ends. Germline V CDR1 and CDR2: LGHNA, YSLEER. The CDR3 extends over 17 amino acids. The CDR3 sequence is CASSQAPTRSGIGEQFF. The CDR3 DNA follows: TGCGCCAGCAGCCAAGCCCCCACTAGGTCGGGAATTGGTGAGCAGTTCTTC.

The V call is TRBV28, the J call TRBJ2-5; 8 bases map to TRBD1. CDR3 length: 16 amino acids. Germline CDR1 reads MDHEN; CDR2 reads SYDVKM. The J segment lost 0 bases and the V segment lost 5 bases, leaving 8 bases of the junction unmatched. CDR3 coding DNA: TGTGCCAGCAGTACCCAGGGGGCAGGTTACCAAGAGACCCAGTACTTC. It yields the protein CASSTQGAGYQETQYF.

The chain has TRBV7-2 and TRBJ2-3, with D hard to call. Germline CDR1 and CDR2: SGHTA and FQGNSA. The CDR3 length is 15 residues. Trimming removed 1 base at V and 5 bases at J, with 13 bases between. Written as DNA, the CDR3 is TGTGCCAGCAGCTTAGGGGCCGGCAGTCAAGATACGCAGTATTTT. Translating gives CASSLGAGSQDTQYF.

The CDR3 DNA is TGTGCCAGCAGTTCCCGGGACACAGACGAGCAGTACTTC. Its protein is CASSSRDTDEQYF. The rearrangement uses TRBV27 and TRBJ2-7; D is possibly TRBD1 (6 bases). V lost 4 bases to trimming and J lost 5 bases, with 12 bases between them. CDR1 is MNHEY and CDR2 is SMNVEV in the germline V gene (reference sequence). The CDR3 consists of 13 residues.

J is TRBJ2-2 and V is TRBV29-1; the D is unclear. This CDR3 has 10 residues. The V gene's germline CDR1 is SQVTM and CDR2 ANQGSEA. V lost 7 bases and J 3 bases, leaving 3 bases between the germline ends. The CDR3: CSGYTGELFF. Here the CDR3 DNA reads TGCAGCGGTTACACCGGGGAGCTGTTTTTT.

The V gene is TRBV18, the J gene TRBJ2-7; D is uncertain. Per germline, CDR1 KGHSH and CDR2 LQKENI. V lost 7 bases to trimming and J lost 6 bases, with 22 bases between them. CDR3 size: 15 residues. The CDR3 nucleotides are TGTGCCAGCTTCCGTCTTAGGACGGCAAACGGCGAGCAGTACTTC. Its protein product is CASFRLRTANGEQYF.

This rearrangement joins TRBV4-2 to TRBJ1-3, with a weak D call TRBD1 (5 bases). This CDR3 is 16 amino acids long. Germline values: CDR1 LGHNA, CDR2 YNFKEQ. Between the trimmed V and J ends, which lost 0 bases and 4 bases, there was a span of 13 bases. The CDR3 here is CASSQEGDLSGNTIYF. The CDR3 DNA reads as TGTGCCAGCAGCCAAGAAGGGGACCTGTCGGGAAACACCATATATTTT.

J is TRBJ2-4 and V is TRBV12-5; TRBD1 is a possible D gene (5 bases). Trimming took 2 bases from V and 7 from J, leaving 9 bases between them. Germline V CDR1 and CDR2: LGHNT, FRNRAP. This CDR3 spans 13 amino acids. The CDR3 here is CASGLLGANIQYF. CDR3 coding DNA: TGTGCTAGTGGTTTGCTAGGGGCCAACATTCAGTACTTC.

V usage is TRBV11-2 and J usage is TRBJ2-2; D not certain. Germline V gives CDR1 SGHAT, CDR2 FQNNGV. V lost 2 bases and J 1 base, leaving 8 bases between the germline ends. The length of the CDR3 is 15 residues. This CDR3 reads CASSLNLGNTGELFF. The CDR3 DNA sequence: TGTGCCAGCAGCTTAAACCTGGGGAACACCGGGGAGCTGTTTTTT.

A few counts support this clone. The chain has TRBV25-1 and TRBJ1-1; 7 bases match TRBD1. The CDR3 is 15 amino acids. V was clipped by 5 bases and J by 3 bases; unmatched bases: 9. Germline-derived CDR1 and CDR2 are MGHDK and SYGVNS. The CDR3 sequence is CASSPNRGRDTEAFF. DNA of the CDR3: TGTGCCAGCAGTCCCAACAGGGGTAGGGACACTGAAGCTTTCTTT.

The genes are TRBV6-5 and TRBJ2-7, with TRBD1 as a possible D gene (6 bases). The CDR3 totals 13 residues. Germline CDR1 and CDR2: MNHEY and SVGAGI. V was cut by 6 bases and J by 2 bases, with 11 bases left in between. CDR3 amino acids: CASSRDMTYEQYF. CDR3 sequence (DNA): TGTGCCAGCAGCCGGGACATGACCTACGAGCAGTACTTC.

The chain couples TRBV30 to TRBJ1-2, with D possibly matching TRBD1 (6 bases). CDR1 and CDR2 from the germline V gene are GTSNPN and SVGIG (reference sequence). V shed 6 bases and J shed 7 bases, with 27 bases lying between them. This CDR3 has 16 amino acids. For the CDR3, the DNA is TGTGCCTGCGCACAGGGAAAACCTGAGGGAGAGTCTGGCTACACCTTC. It encodes CACAQGKPEGESGYTF. Looking up the rest from reference TRBV30 and TRBJ1-2 gives the full variable domain: SQTIHQWPATLVQPVGSPLSLECTVEGTSNPNLYWYRQAAGRGLQLLFYSVGIGQISSEVPQNLSASRPQDRQFILSSKKLLLSDSGFYLCACAQGKPEGESGYTFGSGTRLTVV.

The V gene is TRBV29-1, the J gene TRBJ2-5; 8 bases fit TRBD2. V was pared by 7 bases and J by 4 bases, with 14 bases of the junction left unmatched. Germline CDR1 SQVTM, CDR2 ANQGSEA. The CDR3 spans 15 residues. CDR3 sequence reads: CSAVPGLEVRETQYF. Here the CDR3 DNA reads TGCAGCGCCGTACCGGGACTAGAGGTGCGAGAGACCCAGTACTTC.

This chain uses TRBV29-1 with TRBJ2-2; 9 nucleotides agree with TRBD1. The V segment lost 3 bases and the J segment 6 bases; nucleotides outside the gene matches: 5. The CDR3 consists of 14 residues. The germline gives CDR1 SQVTM, CDR2 ANQGSEA. CDR3 loop: CSVEGQGSAGELFF. The CDR3 coding sequence is TGCAGCGTTGAGGGACAGGGATCGGCCGGGGAGCTGTTTTTT.

The J gene is TRBJ1-1, the V gene TRBV4-1; TRBD1 might be the D (6 bases). In germline, CDR1 is MGHRA, CDR2 YSYEKL. V was trimmed by 4 bases and J by 1 base, leaving 10 bases between them. The CDR3 totals 14 residues. CDR3: CASSPGHGNTEAFF. The CDR3 DNA reads as TGCGCCAGCAGCCCGGGACATGGGAACACTGAAGCTTTCTTT.

This clone has only one observation. The V gene is TRBV27, the J gene TRBJ2-7, with TRBD2 matching over 10 bases. Germline assignment: CDR1 MNHEY and CDR2 SMNVEV (reference sequence). V was clipped by 4 bases and J by 4 bases; unmatched bases: 7. This CDR3 has 15 residues. This chain's CDR3 is CASSSASGGAYEQYF. Written as DNA, the CDR3 is TGTGCCAGCAGTTCCGCCAGCGGGGGGGCTTACGAGCAGTACTTC.

The CDR3 spells CASSLGQGIEQYF. CDR3 coding DNA: TGTGCCAGCAGCTTAGGACAGGGGATCGAGCAGTACTTC. The chain couples TRBV7-2 to TRBJ2-7; 8 nucleotides align to TRBD1. Germline CDR1 and CDR2: SGHTA and FQGNSA. This CDR3 region has 13 residues. V dropped 1 base and J dropped 6; count of bases not matched to a gene: 2.

The chain is built from TRBV28 and TRBJ2-7; D is undetermined. Germline V CDR1 and CDR2: MDHEN, SYDVKM. The CDR3 sequence is 15 residues long. The V gene lost 6 bases and the J gene lost 3 bases, with 18 bases spanning the gap. The CDR3: CASRFRTASDYEQYF. The CDR3 DNA follows: TGTGCCAGCAGGTTCAGGACGGCAAGCGACTACGAGCAGTACTTC.

This chain links TRBV30 with TRBJ2-2, with D perhaps being TRBD1 or TRBD2 (5 bases each). CDR1 is GTSNPN and CDR2 is SVGIG in the germline V gene (reference sequence). The length of the CDR3 is 14 residues. Trimming took off 4 bases at V and 7 bases at J, with 16 bases between the two ends. The CDR3 reads CAWNPRGPGGELFF. DNA for the CDR3: TGTGCCTGGAACCCGAGGGGTCCGGGCGGGGAGCTGTTTTTT.

This chain's CDR3 is CASSLFGGKREETQYF. The CDR3 DNA follows: TGTGCCAGCAGCTTATTCGGGGGCAAGCGGGAAGAGACCCAGTACTTC. The chain employs TRBV7-8 and TRBJ2-5; the D gene could be TRBD1 or TRBD2 (6 bases each). The CDR3 runs 16 residues. V gave up 2 bases and J gave up 3 bases, with 16 bases separating them. CDR1 and CDR2 from the germline V gene are SGHVS and FQNEAQ.

The chain employs TRBV6-5 and TRBJ1-6, with D uncertain. Trimming removed 0 bases from V and 9 bases from J, with 12 bases in between. CDR3 length: 15 amino acids. Germline V CDR1 and CDR2: MNHEY, SVGAGI. The CDR3 loop is CASSYSSQSSSPLHF. CDR3 sequence (DNA): TGTGCCAGCAGTTACTCGAGTCAGTCATCTTCACCCCTCCACTTT.

This clone was seen only a few times. The rearrangement links TRBV11-2 to TRBJ2-6; D unclear. Per the germline V gene, CDR1 is SGHAT and CDR2 is FQNNGV. The V end was cut by 5 bases, the J end by 0 bases, with 8 bases between. This CDR3 comprises 15 residues. CDR3 bases: TGTGCCAGCAGCCTCGGGTTCTCTGGGGCCAACGTCCTGACTTTC. Translation: CASSLGFSGANVLTF.

This chain connects TRBV6-5 to TRBJ1-1; 7 nucleotides agree with TRBD1. Germline V lookup: CDR1 MNHEY, CDR2 SVGAGI. This CDR3 region has 15 residues. V lost 5 bases to trimming and J lost 1 base; unmatched junction nucleotides: 7. The CDR3, as DNA: TGTGCCAGCAGTACAGGGGATGGGTCGAACACTGAAGCTTTCTTT. Its protein product is CASSTGDGSNTEAFF.

Comments on this clone: With a much larger clone just one base away, this may be a read error. Other nucleotide sequences in the sample specify the same CDR3. The chain employs TRBV7-9 and TRBJ2-5; D is uncertain. V gave up 4 bases and J gave up 3 bases, with 3 bases separating them. Germline V gives CDR1 SEHNR, CDR2 FQNEAQ (reference sequence). CDR3 length equals 11 residues. The CDR3 loop is CASSSEETQYF. The CDR3, as DNA: TGTGCCAGCAGCTCCGAAGAGACCCAGTACTTC.